The T cell receptor (beta chain) under discussion was sequenced for a study of T-cell memory formation after mild COVID-19 (TCRdb year 2021). About the investigation overall: TCR sequence clusters from the two donors were found to be largely donor specific. Two young, previously healthy adult volunteers made up the cohort, one male and one female. In a couple of donors, T-cell clones that expanded and contracted after mild COVID-19 were tracked by sequencing TCRalpha and TCRbeta repertoires over time. Findings and caveats that apply to the study as a whole: The detection of some responding clones in pre-infection memory suggests that pre-existing cross-reactive memory T cells joined the SARS-CoV-2 response. The study covered only two mild cases, and larger cohorts including severe cases with pre-infection samples were considered necessary. SARS-CoV-2 specificity of the second-wave clones peaking on day 37 was not confirmed. Contracting CD4+ clones appeared mostly in the CM and EM memory subsets, whereas CD8+ clones were enriched in EMRA. Clones that contracted from day 15 to 85 showed balanced CD4/CD8 phenotypes, whereas a second wave of clones that expanded from day 15 to 37 leaned towards CD4+.

Remarks on this clonotype: It has no known antigen specificity. Within one base of it there is no much larger clone, and no base qualities were kept.

PBMCs were isolated by Ficoll-Paque density gradient centrifugation. The run used an Illumina NovaSeq 6000. TCRalpha and TCRbeta cDNA libraries were built by 5'RACE with constant-segment primers, adding sample barcodes and unique molecular identifiers. Trizol reagent was used to extract RNA from every sample. The libraries were amplified in two PCR steps, and the second step added a second sample barcode and Illumina TruSeq adapters. Libraries were sequenced on an Illumina NovaSeq with 2 x 150 bp paired-end reads. In the original analysis: The reads were demultiplexed and collapsed into UMI-guided consensus sequences using migec v1.2.7. Using mixcr v2.1.11, UMI consensuses were aligned to TRA and TRB V and J templates and then assembled into clonotypes. Clonotypes were classified as expanded or contracted when called significant by both edgeR and NoisET, with noise models trained on biological replicates. For edgeR calls, a false discovery rate-adjusted p below 0.01 and a log2 fold-change threshold of 1 were applied. PCA with hierarchical clustering of max-normalized trajectories of the 1000 most abundant clonotypes was used as exploratory dynamics analysis. Each responding clone was given a CD4 or CD8 phenotype based on the CD4+ and CD8+ repertoires, which had been sequenced separately. TCRdb reanalyzed the raw reads on its own, using fastp at Q25 for trimming and MiXCR for clone calling, and kept in-frame beta chains. Rows with a matching CDR3 protein are joined into one entry that keeps the most common DNA and genes. For this entry, the V and J calls and clone size follow TCRdb and not the study's own pipeline. For this sample the table gives about 410,000 distinct CDR3 sequences, of which about 22% were detected only once. Roughly 14% of the sample is in the top ten clones.

V and J are truncated by 0 bases and 6 bases respectively, leaving an intervening sequence of 19 bases. Its CDR3 holds 16 amino acids, cysteine through phenylalanine. CDR3 DNA only is kept here, 48 bases in frame from base 1. CDR1 and CDR2 are drawn from the germline V gene: SGHRS, YFSETQ. This chain joins TRBV5-1 to TRBJ2-7, and possibly TRBD1, on 6 matching bases. The specimen sequenced was PBMCs or a T cell subset sorted from them (not recorded which). This TCR was sampled from an adult woman who had mild COVID-19 (a few samples of this study predate the infection). The sample titles of this study are shuffled in the database, so cell type and time point are left out; the donor was told from shared clones. This receptor has the CDR3 CASSLGDTGPRAEQYF. The nucleotide sequence reads TGCGCCAGCAGCTTGGGGGACACAGGGCCCCGAGCCGAGCAGTACTTC.